This entry lists 3 T cell receptor beta chains sequenced from one sample in a study of cytomegalovirus exposure and HLA in healthy donors. Profiled with immunoSEQ multiplex PCR; TCRdb holds only in-frame clones, not every one. The sample lists approximately 65,000 clones; around 97% were seen once. Material: PBMCs. Receptors were obtained from a man between 18 and 29 years old in good health and CMV-seronegative.

V usage is TRBV28 and J usage is TRBJ1-5; TRBD1 aligns across 7 bases. Germline-derived CDR1 and CDR2 are MDHEN and SYDVKM. The V segment lost 4 bases and the J segment 10 bases; nucleotides outside the gene matches: 4. This CDR3 has 12 amino acids. CDR3 DNA sequence: TGTGCCAGCAGTTCGAACAGGGGCCCCCAGCATTTT. This sequence encodes CASSSNRGPQHF.

The chain uses TRBV11-2 and TRBJ2-1, with TRBD2 as a possible D gene (6 bases). This CDR3 contains 15 residues. Trimming pared 3 bases from V and 5 bases from J, leaving 14 bases between. Germline CDR1 SGHAT, CDR2 FQNNGV. In nucleotides, the CDR3 is TGTGCCAGCAGCTTGCTCTTAGCGGTCCACAATGAGCAGTTCTTC. It translates to CASSLLLAVHNEQFF.

About this clone: Relative to the germline gene, one junction end is altered; a read error may explain this. The CDR3 loop reads CAWNRGLNTEAFF. CDR3 coding DNA: TGTGCCTGGAATAGGGGGCTGAATACTGAAGCTTTCTTT. The chain uses TRBV30 and TRBJ1-1, with TRBD1 matching 7 bases. The germline gives CDR1 GTSNPN, CDR2 SVGIG (reference sequence). There are 13 residues in the CDR3.